These T cell receptor beta chains were read from a single sample in a study of beta chain features in type 1 diabetes. Only in-frame clones appear in the TCRdb table, and some are missing; sequencing was by immunoSEQ multiplex PCR. This table has 300,000 to 350,000 clones, 14% appearing once. The source material was central memory CD4+ T cells from blood. The receptors were gathered from a man in his thirties or forties in good health. Both conserved end residues are part of each CDR3. Clone size is not always given. Where it is, it says once, few, many or a class for expanded clones.

CDR3: CSVTYYSGGYTF; V: TRBV29-1; J: TRBJ1-2; size: -
CDR3: CAITKSPIGESNEQFF; V: TRBV10-3; J: TRBJ2-1; size: few
CDR3: CASSPPQGGYTF; V: TRBV6-5; J: TRBJ1-2; size: -
CDR3: CASSIQTGPGETQYF; V: TRBV7-2; J: TRBJ2-5; size: -
CDR3: CASSYGISYNEQFF; V: TRBV6-5; J: TRBJ2-1; size: many
CDR3: CASSSTGGLAGTQYF; V: TRBV5-6; J: TRBJ2-5; size: few
CDR3: CASSPGHNSYNEQFF; V: TRBV6-6; J: TRBJ2-1; size: -
CDR3: CASRTYTDTQYF; V: TRBV2; J: TRBJ2-3; size: -
CDR3: CASRGVGNTEAFF; V: TRBV6-5; J: TRBJ1-1; size: few
CDR3: CASSLVISQETQYF; V: TRBV5-1; J: TRBJ2-5; size: few
CDR3: CASSPPRAPDRDEQFF; V: TRBV21-1; J: TRBJ2-1; size: -